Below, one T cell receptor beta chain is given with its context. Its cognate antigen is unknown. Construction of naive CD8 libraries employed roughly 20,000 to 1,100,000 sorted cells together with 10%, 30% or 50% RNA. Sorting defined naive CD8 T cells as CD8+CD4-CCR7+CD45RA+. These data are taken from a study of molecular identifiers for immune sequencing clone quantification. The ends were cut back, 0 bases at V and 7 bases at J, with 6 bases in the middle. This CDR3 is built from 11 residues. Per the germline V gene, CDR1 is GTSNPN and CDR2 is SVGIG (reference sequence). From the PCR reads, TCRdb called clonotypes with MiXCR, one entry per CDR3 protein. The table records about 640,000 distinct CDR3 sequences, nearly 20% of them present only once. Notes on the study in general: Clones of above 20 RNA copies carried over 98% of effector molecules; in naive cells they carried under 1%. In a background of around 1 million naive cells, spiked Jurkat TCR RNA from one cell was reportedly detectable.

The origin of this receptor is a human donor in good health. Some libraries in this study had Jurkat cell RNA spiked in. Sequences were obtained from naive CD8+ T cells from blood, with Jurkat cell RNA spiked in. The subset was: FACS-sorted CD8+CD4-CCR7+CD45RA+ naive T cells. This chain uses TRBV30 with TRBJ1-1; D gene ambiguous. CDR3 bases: TGTGCCTGGAGTGTTTCGGGTGAAGCTTTCTTT. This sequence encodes CAWSVSGEAFF.